These 16 T cell receptor beta chains came from one sample sequenced in a study of CD8+ T cells in alopecia areata. cDNA reverse transcribed from extracted RNA served as the sequencing template. Only in-frame clones appear in the TCRdb table, and some are missing; sequencing was by immunoSEQ multiplex PCR. Here the sample spans roughly 150,000 clones, 40% to 60% being singletons. The specimen was CD8+ T cells sorted from blood, collected at week 0. The source of these receptors is a human donor with alopecia areata.

The chain joins TRBV29-1 to TRBJ2-5, with 9 bases matching TRBD1. Germline CDR1 SQVTM, CDR2 ANQGSEA. CDR3 size: 13 residues. CDR3 bases: TGCAGACGATCACAGGGGGCAATGAGGGAGCAGTACTTC. Protein: CRRSQGAMREQYF. Full variable domain (rest looked up from reference TRBV29-1 and TRBJ2-5): SAVISQKPSRDICQRGTSLTIQCQVDSQVTMMFWYRQQPGQSLTLIATANQGSEATYESGFVIDKFPISRPNLTFSTLTVSNMSPEDSSIYLCRRSQGAMREQYFGPGTRLLVL.

On this clone itself: Other DNA sequences in the same sample also yield this CDR3. V and J are TRBV30 and TRBJ2-7; 8 bases match TRBD1. With V trimmed by 4 bases and J by 0 bases, 5 bases remained unmatched. The CDR3 is made up of 14 amino acids. CDR1 and CDR2 (germline): GTSNPN, SVGIG (reference sequence). Here the CDR3 reads CAWTPGTGSYEQYF. CDR3 bases: TGTGCCTGGACCCCGGGGACAGGCTCCTACGAGCAGTACTTC.

The chain combines TRBV30 with TRBJ2-7, with D perhaps matching TRBD1 (6 bases). The CDR3 contains 15 residues. Trimming cost V 0 bases and J 1 base, with 13 bases left between them. Germline V lookup: CDR1 GTSNPN, CDR2 SVGIG (reference sequence). CDR3: CAWSVGQGISYEQYF. In DNA, the CDR3 is TGTGCCTGGAGTGTGGGGCAGGGGATTTCCTACGAGCAGTACTTC.

The J gene is TRBJ1-1, the V gene TRBV30; the match to TRBD1 covers 11 bases. Losses at the gene ends were 2 bases for V and 4 bases for J; bases not matched to a gene: 6. The length of the CDR3 is 15 residues. From germline, CDR1 is GTSNPN and CDR2 SVGIG (reference sequence). CDR3 DNA sequence: TGTGCCTGGAGTATATCCGGGACAGGGGGCACTGAAGCTTTCTTT. Amino acid sequence: CAWSISGTGGTEAFF.

The CDR3 is CAWSVRLAGSTGELFF. CDR3 DNA sequence: TGTGCCTGGAGTGTACGCCTAGCGGGGAGCACCGGGGAGCTGTTTTTT. The chain links TRBV30 to TRBJ2-2; 9 positions match TRBD2. Germline CDR1 reads GTSNPN; CDR2 reads SVGIG (reference sequence). The length of the CDR3 is 16 residues. J was trimmed by 4 bases and V by 0 bases; bases with no gene match: 6.

The chain uses TRBV23-1 and TRBJ2-1; 7 nucleotides align to TRBD2. TRBV23-1 is an ORF; its function is uncertain. Trimming cost V 4 bases and J 12 bases; bases outside gene matches: 12. The CDR3 spans 14 residues. CDR3 sequence: CASSPPGGIQGQFF. The CDR3 DNA reads TGCGCCAGCAGTCCCCCCGGGGGGATCCAGGGGCAGTTCTTC.

The V gene is TRBV28, the J gene TRBJ1-2, with 7 bases identical to TRBD1. Per germline, CDR1 MDHEN and CDR2 SYDVKM. The ends lost 7 bases at V and 1 base at J; junction bases unmatched: 6. The CDR3 runs 14 residues. CDR3 region: CASIGTVRNYGYTF. Written as DNA, the CDR3 is TGTGCCAGCATCGGGACAGTCCGTAACTATGGCTACACCTTC.

This clone appeared a single time. Here the CDR3 DNA reads TGTGCCAGCAGCCCGGGGTCCGGGGTTGGAGGCTACACCTTC. This sequence encodes CASSPGSGVGGYTF. V usage is TRBV27 and J usage is TRBJ1-2, with D hard to call. Per germline, CDR1 MNHEY and CDR2 SMNVEV (reference sequence). The germline V and J ends were trimmed by 6 bases and 8 bases, with 19 bases remaining between them. This CDR3 has 14 amino acids.

The chain employs TRBV23-1 and TRBJ1-5; TRBD1 aligns across 10 bases. TRBV23-1 is identified as an open reading frame with a role that is uncertain. The CDR3 extends over 20 amino acids. V lost 3 bases and J lost 3; bases outside the gene matches: 17. The CDR3 spells CASSHPGAPGQGDVNQPQHF. CDR3 DNA: TGCGCCAGCAGTCATCCCGGGGCTCCCGGACAGGGGGATGTCAATCAGCCCCAGCATTTT.

This CDR3 reads CASGLNTFTEAFF. The CDR3 DNA follows: TGTGCTAGTGGTTTAAACACCTTCACTGAAGCTTTCTTT. This chain connects TRBV12-5 to TRBJ1-1; D gene unclear. Germline loops: CDR1 LGHNT, CDR2 FRNRAP. The CDR3 spans 13 residues. The V end was cut by 3 bases, the J end by 4 bases, with 9 bases between.

This clone was seen a single time. One end of the junction varies from germline; a read error may be responsible. This rearrangement joins TRBV30 to TRBJ1-1; D gene uncertain. The CDR3 has 10 residues. Germline V CDR1 and CDR2: GTSNPN, SVGIG (reference sequence). Here the CDR3 reads CAWRITDLVF. The CDR3 bases are TGTGCCTGGAGAATTACGGACCTCGTCTTT.

A single count supports this clone. Other DNA sequences in the same sample also yield this CDR3. DNA for the CDR3: TGCGCCAGCAGCCAAGATCGAGGGGATGGCTACACCTTC. Encoded protein: CASSQDRGDGYTF. The genes are TRBV4-3 and TRBJ1-2, with D possibly matching TRBD1 (5 bases). V lost 0 bases and J lost 6, with 8 bases in between. Germline V lookup: CDR1 LGHNA, CDR2 YSLEER. There are 13 residues in the CDR3.

This clone was observed many times. The J gene is TRBJ2-6, the V gene TRBV4-3, with D unresolved. Per the germline V gene, CDR1 is LGHNA and CDR2 is YSLEER. V shed 0 bases and J shed 0 bases, with 9 bases lying between them. The CDR3 sequence is 17 residues long. In DNA, the CDR3 is TGCGCCAGCAGCCAAGATCGCCGGAGCTCTGGGGCCAACGTCCTGACTTTC. Protein product: CASSQDRRSSGANVLTF.

This clone was recorded only once. V gene TRBV13 combines with J gene TRBJ1-2; D call uncertain. Germline assignment: CDR1 PRHDT and CDR2 FYEKMQ (reference sequence). V was clipped by 3 bases and J by 2 bases, with 13 bases between them. This CDR3 contains 15 residues. CDR3 amino acids: CASSFQTYSNYGYTF. The CDR3 DNA is TGTGCCAGCAGCTTTCAGACGTACTCAAACTATGGCTACACCTTC.

The chain has TRBV19 and TRBJ1-6; D unresolved. The CDR3 is 13 amino acids. Germline loops: CDR1 LNHDA, CDR2 SQIVND (reference sequence). Trimming removed 8 bases at V and 2 bases at J, with 7 bases between. In DNA, the CDR3 is TGTGCCAGTGGGATAGCCTATAATTCACCCCTCCACTTT. Its translation: CASGIAYNSPLHF.

The chain joins TRBV27 to TRBJ2-1, with 11 bases matching TRBD2. V trimming: 2 bases; J trimming: 9 bases; junction bases outside the gene matches: 3. The germline V gene has CDR1 MNHEY and CDR2 SMNVEV (reference sequence). The CDR3 is 14 residues long. CDR3 sequence reads: CASSLTGLAGEQFF. The CDR3, as DNA: TGTGCCAGCAGTTTAACCGGACTAGCGGGTGAGCAGTTCTTC.